This T cell receptor beta chain comes out of a study of blood T cell repertoires in COVID-19. In the study overall: The United States, Italy and Spain supplied acute and convalescent COVID-19 samples.

This clone has only one observation. In the original analysis: Amplifying reference gene primers gave estimates of nucleated cell counts. Produced via immunoSEQ multiplex PCR; TCRdb's table is partial and in-frame only. V and J calls and clone size follow that table, whereas D and trimming were derived from the DNA. The sample has about 83,000 clones, roughly 86% seen once. The V gene end was trimmed by 2 bases and the J gene end by 2 bases; junction bases not matched to a gene: 1. The CDR3 covers 13 residues. The germline CDR1 and CDR2 sequences are SGHNT and YYREEE (reference sequence). Sequences were obtained from peripheral blood. The sequence was collected from a man between 45 and 60 years old with active COVID-19. The chain recombines TRBV5-4 with TRBJ2-7, with 7 bases lining up with TRBD1. The CDR3 DNA follows: TGTGCCAGCAGCTTCGGGACAGCCTACGAGCAGTACTTC. Translating it yields CASSFGTAYEQYF.